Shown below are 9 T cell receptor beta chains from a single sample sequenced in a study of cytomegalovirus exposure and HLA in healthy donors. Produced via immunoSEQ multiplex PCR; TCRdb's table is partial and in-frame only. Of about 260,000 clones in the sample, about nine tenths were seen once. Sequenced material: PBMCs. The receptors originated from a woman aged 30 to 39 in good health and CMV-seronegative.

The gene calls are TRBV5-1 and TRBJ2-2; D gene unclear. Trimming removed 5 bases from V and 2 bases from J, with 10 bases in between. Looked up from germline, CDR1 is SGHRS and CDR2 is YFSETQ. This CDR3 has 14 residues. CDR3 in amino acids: CASRVSFNTGELFF. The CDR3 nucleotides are TGCGCCAGCAGAGTCTCGTTCAACACCGGGGAGCTGTTTTTT.

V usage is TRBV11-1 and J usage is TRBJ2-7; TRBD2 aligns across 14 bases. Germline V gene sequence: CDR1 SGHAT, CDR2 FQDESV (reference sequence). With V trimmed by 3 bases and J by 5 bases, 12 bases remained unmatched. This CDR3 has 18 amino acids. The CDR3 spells CASSFGRGLAGDWDEQYF. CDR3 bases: TGTGCCAGCAGCTTCGGGCGGGGACTAGCGGGAGATTGGGACGAGCAGTACTTC.

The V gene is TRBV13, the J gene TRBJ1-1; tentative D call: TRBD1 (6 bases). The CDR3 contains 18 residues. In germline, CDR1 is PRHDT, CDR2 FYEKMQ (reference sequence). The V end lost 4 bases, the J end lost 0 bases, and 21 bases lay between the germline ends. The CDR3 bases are TGTGCCAGCAGCTCTCGACAGGTCGCGGACCTCTTGAACACTGAAGCTTTCTTT. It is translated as CASSSRQVADLLNTEAFF.

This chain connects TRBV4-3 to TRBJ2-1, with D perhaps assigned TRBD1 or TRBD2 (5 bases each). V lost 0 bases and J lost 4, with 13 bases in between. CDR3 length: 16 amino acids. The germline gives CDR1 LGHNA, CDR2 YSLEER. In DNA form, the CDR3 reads TGCGCCAGCAGCCAAGATGGGGGAGAAGGGTACAATGAGCAGTTCTTC. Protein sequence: CASSQDGGEGYNEQFF.

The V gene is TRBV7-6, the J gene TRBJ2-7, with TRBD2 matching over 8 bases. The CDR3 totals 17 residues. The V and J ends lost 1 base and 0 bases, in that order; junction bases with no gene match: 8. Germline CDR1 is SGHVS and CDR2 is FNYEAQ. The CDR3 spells CASSLESGSTLSYEQYF. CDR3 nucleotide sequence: TGTGCCAGCAGCTTAGAGAGCGGGAGCACCCTCTCCTACGAGCAGTACTTC.

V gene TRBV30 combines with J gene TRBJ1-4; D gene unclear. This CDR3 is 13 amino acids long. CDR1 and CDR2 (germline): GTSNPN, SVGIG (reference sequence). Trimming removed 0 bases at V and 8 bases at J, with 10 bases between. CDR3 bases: TGTGCCTGGAGTGTATGGGGAAGAGAAAAACTGTTTTTT. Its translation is CAWSVWGREKLFF.

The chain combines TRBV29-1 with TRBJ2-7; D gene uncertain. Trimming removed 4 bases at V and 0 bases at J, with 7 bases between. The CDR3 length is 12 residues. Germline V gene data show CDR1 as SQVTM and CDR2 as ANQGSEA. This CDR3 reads CSVGYTSYEQYF. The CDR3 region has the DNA TGCAGCGTTGGTTACACCTCCTACGAGCAGTACTTC.

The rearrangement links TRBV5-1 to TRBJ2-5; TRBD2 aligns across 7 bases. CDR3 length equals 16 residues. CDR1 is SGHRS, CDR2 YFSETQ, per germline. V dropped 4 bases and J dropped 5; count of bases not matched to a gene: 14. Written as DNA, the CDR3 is TGCGCCAGCAGCCCGGGTTTGAGCGGGGTCCAGGAGACCCAGTACTTC. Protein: CASSPGLSGVQETQYF.

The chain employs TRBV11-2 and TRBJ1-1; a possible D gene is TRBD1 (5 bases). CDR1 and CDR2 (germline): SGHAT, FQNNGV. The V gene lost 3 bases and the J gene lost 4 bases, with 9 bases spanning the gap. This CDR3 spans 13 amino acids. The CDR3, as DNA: TGTGCCAGCAGCTTTCGGGGCACCACTGAAGCTTTCTTT. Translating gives CASSFRGTTEAFF.